These 4 T cell receptor beta chains came from one sample sequenced in a study of memory CD4+ T cells and cytomegalovirus serostatus. The assay was immunoSEQ multiplex PCR, and TCRdb's table has in-frame clones only and misses some. The sample contains about 41,000 clones, 75% to 85% of which appear only once. The sort gate was single viable CD3+CD4+CD8-CD45RO+ cells for memory CD4+ T cells. What was sequenced was memory CD4+ T cells from blood. The receptors originated from an adult in good health and CMV-seronegative.

The chain recombines TRBV18 with TRBJ2-7; weak D call: TRBD1 (5 bases). CDR3 length: 13 residues. Germline CDR1 is KGHSH and CDR2 is LQKENI. V lost 4 bases and J lost 5, with 12 bases in between. The CDR3, as DNA: TGTGCCAGCTCACAAGGGGTGTTGGACGAGCAGTACTTC. Translation gives CASSQGVLDEQYF.

This clone was found once. The chain couples TRBV7-9 to TRBJ2-3, with 10 bases fitting TRBD2. The J segment lost 4 bases and the V segment lost 1 base, leaving 14 bases of the junction unmatched. Germline values: CDR1 SEHNR, CDR2 FQNEAQ (reference sequence). The CDR3 runs to 19 residues. The CDR3 bases are TGTGCCAGCAGCTTAGGTAAACTAGCGGGACCAATGACGGCAGATACGCAGTATTTT. It is translated as CASSLGKLAGPMTADTQYF.

This chain uses TRBV5-6 with TRBJ1-3; weak D call: TRBD1 (5 bases). The germline V gene encodes CDR1 SGHDT and CDR2 YYEEEE. V lost 4 bases and J lost 2, with 19 bases in between. The CDR3 extends over 17 amino acids. CDR3: CASSRRTDGHTGNTIYF. The DNA for the CDR3 is TGTGCCAGCAGCAGGAGGACGGACGGACACACTGGAAACACCATATATTTT.

V usage is TRBV14 and J usage is TRBJ2-6; D gene unclear. The CDR3 has 15 residues. The V gene's germline CDR1 is SGHDN and CDR2 FVKESK. With 4 bases removed from V and 0 bases from J, the gap between germline ends came to 7 bases. CDR3 sequence: CASSPHSSGANVLTF. CDR3 coding DNA: TGTGCCAGCAGCCCACACAGCTCTGGGGCCAACGTCCTGACTTTC.